This is a list of T cell receptor beta chains from one sample in a study of blood T cell repertoires in COVID-19. Libraries were prepared by immunoSEQ multiplex PCR; TCRdb keeps only in-frame clonotypes and omits some of them. The data hold approximately 130,000 clones, with about 83% observed a single time. The sample taken for sequencing was peripheral blood. The receptors come from a human donor in a cohort sampled during active COVID-19. Each CDR3 is given with its conserved first and last residue. The D gene is left open where the match is weak. Clone size, where shown, is once, few, many, or a class for clones that have expanded.

j_call: TRBJ1-5; d_call: TRBD1; v_call: TRBV19; clone_size: -; cdr3_aa: CASSIDDRGSNQPQHF; cdr3_nt: TGTGCCAGTAGTATAGATGACAGGGGTAGCAATCAGCCCCAGCATTTT
j_call: TRBJ2-1; d_call: -; v_call: TRBV12-3/TRBV12-4; clone_size: -; cdr3_aa: CASRMTSYNEQFF; cdr3_nt: TGTGCCAGCAGGATGACTAGCTACAATGAGCAGTTCTTC
j_call: TRBJ1-5; d_call: -; v_call: TRBV2; clone_size: many; cdr3_aa: CASSVEGDQPQHF; cdr3_nt: TGTGCCAGCAGTGTTGAGGGTGACCAGCCCCAGCATTTT
j_call: TRBJ1-5; d_call: -; v_call: TRBV6-5; clone_size: few; cdr3_aa: CASSYGGGSQPQHF; cdr3_nt: TGTGCCAGCAGTTACGGGGGAGGTAGTCAGCCCCAGCATTTT
j_call: TRBJ2-5; d_call: -; v_call: TRBV11-2; clone_size: -; cdr3_aa: CASSYSGETQYF; cdr3_nt: TGTGCCAGCAGCTACAGCGGGGAGACCCAGTACTTC
j_call: TRBJ2-7; d_call: -; v_call: TRBV3-1/TRBV3-2; clone_size: few; cdr3_aa: CASSQGTAYEQYF; cdr3_nt: TGTGCCAGCAGCCAAGGGACAGCGTACGAGCAGTACTTC
j_call: TRBJ2-7; d_call: TRBD1; v_call: TRBV19; clone_size: -; cdr3_aa: CASSILGQGNYEQYF; cdr3_nt: TGTGCCAGTAGTATTCTGGGACAGGGGAACTACGAGCAGTACTTC
j_call: TRBJ1-2; d_call: TRBD1; v_call: TRBV3-1/TRBV3-2; clone_size: -; cdr3_aa: CASVGQEGYTF; cdr3_nt: TGTGCCAGCGTGGGACAGGAAGGCTACACCTTC
j_call: TRBJ2-1; d_call: -; v_call: TRBV7-3; clone_size: -; cdr3_aa: CASGSGDSYNEQFF; cdr3_nt: TGTGCCAGCGGTTCCGGGGACTCCTACAATGAGCAGTTCTTC
j_call: TRBJ2-1; d_call: TRBD2; v_call: TRBV7-3; clone_size: -; cdr3_aa: CASSYLAGGYNEQFF; cdr3_nt: TGTGCCAGCAGTTATCTAGCGGGGGGTTACAATGAGCAGTTCTTC
j_call: TRBJ1-1; d_call: -; v_call: TRBV11-1; clone_size: -; cdr3_aa: CASSRWANTEAFF; cdr3_nt: TGTGCCAGCAGCAGGTGGGCGAACACTGAAGCTTTCTTT
j_call: TRBJ2-1; d_call: TRBD2; v_call: TRBV7-9; clone_size: -; cdr3_aa: CASSLAGGNEQFF; cdr3_nt: TGTGCCAGCAGTCTAGCGGGGGGCAATGAGCAGTTCTTC
j_call: TRBJ2-7; d_call: TRBD2; v_call: TRBV15; clone_size: -; cdr3_aa: CATSRGGDLREQYF; cdr3_nt: TGTGCCACCAGCAGGGGGGGGGACCTACGAGAGCAGTACTTC
j_call: TRBJ1-1; d_call: TRBD1; v_call: TRBV10-1; clone_size: -; cdr3_aa: CASKQGWNTEAFF; cdr3_nt: TGCGCCAGCAAACAGGGGTGGAACACTGAAGCTTTCTTT
j_call: TRBJ1-1; d_call: -; v_call: TRBV14; clone_size: -; cdr3_aa: CASSQGATNTEAFF; cdr3_nt: TGTGCCAGCAGCCAAGGGGCCACAAACACTGAAGCTTTCTTT
j_call: TRBJ1-1; d_call: TRBD1; v_call: TRBV10-1; clone_size: -; cdr3_aa: CASSEDRELSRGVNTEAFF; cdr3_nt: TGCGCCAGCAGTGAAGACAGGGAGCTATCTAGGGGCGTGAACACTGAAGCTTTCTTT
j_call: TRBJ1-6; d_call: -; v_call: TRBV12-3/TRBV12-4; clone_size: -; cdr3_aa: CASSWLIGSPLHF; cdr3_nt: TGTGCCAGCAGTTGGTTGATCGGTTCACCCCTCCACTTT
j_call: TRBJ2-7; d_call: TRBD2; v_call: TRBV10-3; clone_size: -; cdr3_aa: CAISGGPVSAYEQYF; cdr3_nt: TGTGCCATTTCGGGGGGACCGGTCTCCGCCTACGAGCAGTACTTC
j_call: TRBJ2-3; d_call: -; v_call: TRBV12-1; clone_size: -; cdr3_aa: CASSFFLGGVTESTDTQYF; cdr3_nt: TGTGCCAGCAGCTTTTTTTTGGGGGGGGTGACAGAATCCACAGATACGCAGTATTTT
j_call: TRBJ2-1; d_call: TRBD1; v_call: TRBV14; clone_size: -; cdr3_aa: CASSQWARGLDNEQFF; cdr3_nt: TGTGCCAGCAGCCAATGGGCCAGGGGGTTAGACAATGAGCAGTTCTTC
j_call: TRBJ2-1; d_call: TRBD2; v_call: TRBV6-1; clone_size: -; cdr3_aa: CASSEAWRGAHNEQFF; cdr3_nt: TGTGCCAGCAGTGAAGCATGGCGGGGGGCCCACAATGAGCAGTTCTTC
j_call: TRBJ2-5; d_call: TRBD1; v_call: TRBV5-1; clone_size: few; cdr3_aa: CASSLARSGGTRQETQYF; cdr3_nt: TGCGCCAGCAGCTTGGCCCGATCAGGGGGTACGAGGCAAGAGACCCAGTACTTC
j_call: TRBJ2-1; d_call: -; v_call: TRBV12-3/TRBV12-4; clone_size: -; cdr3_aa: CASSYKGNEQFF; cdr3_nt: TGTGCCAGCAGTTACAAGGGGAATGAGCAGTTCTTC
j_call: TRBJ1-3; d_call: TRBD1; v_call: TRBV5-1; clone_size: -; cdr3_aa: CASSRGQGESSYIGNTIYF; cdr3_nt: TGCGCCAGCAGCCGCGGACAGGGAGAGAGTTCTTATATTGGAAACACCATATATTTT